This T cell receptor (beta chain) stems from a study of blood T cells in healthy people across ages. Findings of the study overall: Strong correlation linked observed beta diversity and percent naive T cells.

The CDR3 length is 15 residues. Germline V lookup: CDR1 DFQATT, CDR2 SNEGSKA (reference sequence). Points on this clonotype: Its antigen is currently unknown. At one end, the junction sequence differs from germline, possibly due to a read error.

Using a J-beta primer mix together with a sample-barcoded 5' primer, a second PCR was run for 7 to 11 cycles. All cDNA molecules were each tagged by a template-switch adaptor with 12 random nucleotides. TCRdb itself ran the 5' RACE reads through MiXCR, one entry per CDR3 protein. The repertoire holds 1.5 million to 2 million distinct CDR3 sequences, less than 50% seen once, with about 2.1% in the top ten. Each sample provided at least 5 micrograms of extracted total RNA. The chain carries TRBV20-1 and TRBJ2-1, with 9 bases lining up with TRBD2. The source of this sequence is a woman between 40 and 55 years old in good health. Sequencing was carried out using blood. CDR3: CSAISSGDSHNEQFF. CDR3 sequence (DNA): TGCAGTGCTATTTCTAGCGGGGACTCCCACAATGAGCAGTTCTTC.